This T cell receptor (beta chain) is from a study of T cell responses to AZD1222 COVID-19 vaccine. For the study at large: Pooled samples include second doses given at about 4 or 12 weeks.

Measured with immunoSEQ multiplex PCR; TCRdb has only the in-frame clones, and not every one. The data contain more than 100,000 clones, about 87% of them seen just once; the ten biggest clones take up 8.4%. V was clipped by 2 bases and J by 6 bases, with 8 bases between them. The CDR3 is 12 amino acids. The germline V gene encodes CDR1 MNHEY and CDR2 SVGEGT. Comment on this clone: Its specificity is not known.

Study-level results: Clonal diversity may have been underestimated, and the donors were mostly white British, with more females than males. Scientists sampled the repertoires only once the peak T cell response had passed. Within unmutated variant regions lay the reported targets of nearly half of spike-specific TCRs.

Sample: peripheral blood, taken on day 0 of AZD1222 vaccination. The chain links TRBV6-2 or TRBV6-3 to TRBJ2-7; TRBD1 might be the D (5 bases). The source of this sequence is an adult in good health. The CDR3 bases are TGTGCCAGCAGTTACAGGGGCGGCGAGCAGTACTTC. This gives the protein CASSYRGGEQYF.